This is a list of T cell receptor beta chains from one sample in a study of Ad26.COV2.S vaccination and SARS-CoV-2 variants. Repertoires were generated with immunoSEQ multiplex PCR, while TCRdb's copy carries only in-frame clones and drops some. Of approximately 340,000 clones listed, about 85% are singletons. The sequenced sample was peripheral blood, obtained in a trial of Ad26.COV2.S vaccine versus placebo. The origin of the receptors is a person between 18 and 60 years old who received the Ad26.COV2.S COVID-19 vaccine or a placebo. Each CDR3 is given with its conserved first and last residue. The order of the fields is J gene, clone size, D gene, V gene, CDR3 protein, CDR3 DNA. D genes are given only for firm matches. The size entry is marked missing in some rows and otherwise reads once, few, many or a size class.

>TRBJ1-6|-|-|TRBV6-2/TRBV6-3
CASSFPYSPLHF
TGTGCCAGCAGTTTCCCATATTCACCCCTCCACTTT
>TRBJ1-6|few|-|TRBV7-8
CASSLVQRSPLHF
TGTGCCAGCAGCTTAGTCCAGAGGTCACCCCTCCACTTT
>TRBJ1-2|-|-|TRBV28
CASRPRAGMLNGYTF
TGTGCCAGCAGACCCAGAGCAGGGATGCTTAATGGCTACACCTTC
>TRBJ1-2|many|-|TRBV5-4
CASSSGGRNYGYTF
TGTGCCAGCAGCTCGGGGGGGCGCAACTATGGCTACACCTTC
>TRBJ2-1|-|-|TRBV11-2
CASSLGSSGSFF
TGTGCCAGCAGCTTAGGCTCCTCCGGATCGTTCTTC
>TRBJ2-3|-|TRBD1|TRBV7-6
CASSRFSPRGQGFPDTQYF
TGTGCCAGCAGTCGGTTCTCCCCCCGGGGACAGGGGTTTCCAGATACGCAGTATTTT
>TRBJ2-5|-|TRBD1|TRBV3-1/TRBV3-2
CASSQDLGQGAQETQYF
TGTGCCAGCAGCCAAGATCTGGGACAGGGAGCCCAAGAGACCCAGTACTTC
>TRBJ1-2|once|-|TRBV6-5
CASTGKGEGYTF
TGTGCCAGCACAGGGAAGGGAGAAGGCTACACCTTC
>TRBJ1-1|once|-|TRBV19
CASSIDMETGSTEAFF
TGTGCCAGTAGTATAGATATGGAGACAGGCTCCACTGAAGCTTTCTTT
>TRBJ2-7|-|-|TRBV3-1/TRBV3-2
CASSQGVRDYEQYF
TGTGCCAGCAGCCAAGGAGTGAGGGACTACGAGCAGTACTTC
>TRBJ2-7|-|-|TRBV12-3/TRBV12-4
CASSWTYDEQYF
TGTGCCAGCAGCTGGACCTACGACGAGCAGTACTTC
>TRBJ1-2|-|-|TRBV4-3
CASSPTGTGLGYTF
TGCGCCAGCAGTCCAACGGGCACGGGGCTTGGCTACACCTTC
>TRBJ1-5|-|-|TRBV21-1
CASSNWTGSGNQPQHF
TGTGCCAGCAGCAACTGGACAGGGTCAGGCAATCAGCCCCAGCATTTT
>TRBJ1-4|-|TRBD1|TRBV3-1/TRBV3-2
CASSFRQGLNEKLFF
TGTGCCAGCAGCTTCCGACAGGGCTTAAATGAAAAACTGTTTTTT
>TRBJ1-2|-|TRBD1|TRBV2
CASRLGQGKFYGYTF
TGTGCCAGCAGACTCGGACAGGGGAAGTTCTATGGCTACACCTTC
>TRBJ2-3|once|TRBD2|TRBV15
CATSSGLAGGGGSDTQYF
TGTGCCACCAGCAGCGGACTAGCGGGAGGGGGTGGGTCAGATACGCAGTATTTT
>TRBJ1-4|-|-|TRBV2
CASSEAGVAGANEKLFF
TGTGCCAGCAGTGAAGCGGGTGTGGCCGGTGCTAATGAAAAACTGTTTTTT
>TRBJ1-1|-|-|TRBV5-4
CASSLATRTEAFF
TGTGCCAGCAGCTTGGCGACGAGGACTGAAGCTTTCTTT
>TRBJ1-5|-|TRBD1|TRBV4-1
CASSQGQGINQPQHF
TGCGCCAGCAGCCAAGGACAGGGAATTAATCAGCCCCAGCATTTT
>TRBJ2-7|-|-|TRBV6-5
CASSYSRVFSYEQYF
TGTGCCAGCAGTTACTCCAGGGTGTTCTCCTACGAGCAGTACTTC
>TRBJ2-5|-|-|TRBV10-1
CASSEGGRRQETQYF
TGCGCCAGCAGTGAGGGTGGCAGGCGTCAAGAGACCCAGTACTTC
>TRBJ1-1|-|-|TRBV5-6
CASSLVRAWNTEAFF
TGTGCCAGCAGCTTGGTCAGGGCGTGGAACACTGAAGCTTTCTTT
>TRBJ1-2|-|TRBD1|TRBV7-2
CASSKLTGNYGYTF
TGTGCCAGCAGCAAATTGACAGGGAACTATGGCTACACCTTC
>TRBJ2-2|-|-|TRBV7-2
CASSAYRAPNTGELFF
TGTGCCAGCAGCGCCTACAGGGCCCCGAACACCGGGGAGCTGTTTTTT
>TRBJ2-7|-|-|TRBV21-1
CASSKGAGNSASDPQPPTYEQYF
TGTGCCAGCAGCAAAGGGGCAGGAAATAGCGCGAGTGATCCCCAACCCCCTACCTACGAGCAGTACTTC
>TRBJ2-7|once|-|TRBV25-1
CASSLQGSLYEQYF
TGTGCCAGCAGTCTTCAGGGCTCGCTGTACGAGCAGTACTTC
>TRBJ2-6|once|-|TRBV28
CASRPSGANVLTF
TGTGCCAGTCGTCCTTCTGGGGCCAACGTCCTGACTTTC
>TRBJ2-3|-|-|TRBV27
CASSLSPFRESTDTQYF
TGTGCCAGCAGTTTATCCCCGTTCAGGGAAAGCACAGATACGCAGTATTTT